The 20 T cell receptor beta chains given below trace back to one sample, sequenced in a study of blood T cell repertoires in COVID-19. Clones were read by immunoSEQ multiplex PCR, and TCRdb kept only the in-frame ones, dropping some. There are over 350,000 clones in the sample; 87% occur only once, and about 2% lies in the top ten. Source material: PBMCs or T cells enriched from blood (not recorded which). The receptor source for this set is a woman aged 18-29 years with acute COVID-19.

This rearrangement joins TRBV10-1 to TRBJ2-1; D is possibly TRBD1 (6 bases). V gave up 2 bases and J gave up 7 bases, with 18 bases separating them. The CDR3 sequence is 16 residues long. The germline V gene encodes CDR1 WNHNN and CDR2 SYGVQD (reference sequence). The CDR3 bases are TGCGCCAGCAGTGAGACGGGGAAATGGGACATGAATGAGCAGTTCTTC. Protein product: CASSETGKWDMNEQFF.

The CDR3 coding sequence is TGTGCCACCAGTGATTGGGGAGGCCAGAACACCGGGGAGCTGTTTTTT. It specifies CATSDWGGQNTGELFF. The chain joins TRBV24-1 to TRBJ2-2; maybe TRBD2 (6 bases). CDR1 KGHDR and CDR2 SFDVKD come from the germline V gene. V lost 2 bases and J 1 base, leaving 10 bases between the germline ends. There are 16 residues in the CDR3.

This chain connects TRBV7-2 to TRBJ2-5; 9 bases line up with TRBD1. This CDR3 is 16 amino acids long. The trim removed 5 bases at V and 4 bases at J, leaving 11 bases unmatched. Germline V gene sequence: CDR1 SGHTA, CDR2 FQGNSA. The CDR3 spells CASSPTNRGRRETQYF. The CDR3, as DNA: TGTGCCAGCAGCCCAACGAACAGGGGGCGGCGAGAGACCCAGTACTTC.

The V and J genes are TRBV3-1 (or the pseudogene TRBV3-2) and TRBJ2-1; TRBD1 aligns across 9 bases. Germline V lookup: CDR1 LGHDT, CDR2 YNNKEL (reference sequence). The CDR3 contains 20 residues. V gave up 4 bases and J gave up 1 base; unmatched junction bases: 17. This CDR3 reads CASSLERDRELTVSYNEQFF. CDR3 bases: TGTGCCAGCAGCCTCGAACGGGACAGGGAATTGACCGTTTCCTACAATGAGCAGTTCTTC.

This chain connects TRBV12-3 or TRBV12-4 to TRBJ2-7; D is unclear. The CDR3 length is 13 residues. V was trimmed by 6 bases and J by 4 bases, leaving 13 bases between them. DNA of the CDR3: TGTGCCAGCAGCAAGACTCCGGATTACGAGCAGTACTTC. Translating gives CASSKTPDYEQYF.

This clone was counted once. The rearrangement joins TRBV11-2 to TRBJ1-2; TRBD1 might be the D (5 bases). This CDR3 contains 13 residues. V was shortened by 5 bases and J by 7 bases, with 14 bases between the two germline ends. From germline, CDR1 is SGHAT and CDR2 FQNNGV. The CDR3: CASSLKRGSGYTF. CDR3 nucleotides: TGTGCCAGCAGCCTCAAGCGGGGGAGTGGCTACACCTTC. The whole variable domain, remainder taken from reference TRBV11-2 and TRBJ1-2, is EAGVAQSPRYKIIEKRQSVAFWCNPISGHATLYWYQQILGQGPKLLIQFQNNGVVDDSQLPKDRFSAERLKGVDSTLKIQPAKLEDSAVYLCASSLKRGSGYTFGSGTRLTVV.

A word on this clone: The sample has other DNA sequences that encode this CDR3 too. The genes are TRBV24-1 and TRBJ2-3, with 13 bases aligning to TRBD2. Germline trimming cut 4 bases from V and 3 bases from J; bases unmatched to any gene: 3. The CDR3 spans 16 residues. Germline V gene data show CDR1 as KGHDR and CDR2 as SFDVKD. CDR3 region: CATSDPTSGGTDTQYF. The CDR3 DNA reads TGTGCCACCAGTGACCCGACTAGCGGGGGGACAGATACGCAGTATTTT.

The V and J genes are TRBV7-9 and TRBJ1-6, with D maybe TRBD1 (5 bases). The germline V gene encodes CDR1 SEHNR and CDR2 FQNEAQ (reference sequence). The CDR3 has 12 amino acids. V was clipped by 1 base and J by 10 bases, with 5 bases between them. The CDR3 DNA follows: TGTGCCAGCAGCTTAGGGGGCTCACCCCTCCACTTT. It is translated as CASSLGGSPLHF.

This clone was observed a single time. V and J are TRBV3-1 (or the pseudogene TRBV3-2) and TRBJ1-5; D unclear. V was pared by 1 base and J by 3 bases, with 7 bases between. From germline, CDR1 is LGHDT and CDR2 YNNKEL (reference sequence). This CDR3 comprises 14 residues. CDR3 sequence reads: CASSQGHSNQPQHF. The CDR3 DNA reads as TGTGCCAGCAGCCAAGGCCACTCCAATCAGCCCCAGCATTTT.

This chain links TRBV3-1 (or the pseudogene TRBV3-2) with TRBJ2-7, with a weak D call TRBD2 (6 bases). V lost 3 bases to trimming and J lost 4 bases, with 19 bases between them. Looked up from germline, CDR1 is LGHDT and CDR2 is YNNKEL (reference sequence). The CDR3 runs 16 residues. The CDR3 loop is CASSQGTEAGRYEQYF. The CDR3 bases are TGTGCCAGCAGCCAGGGGACTGAAGCCGGGAGATACGAGCAGTACTTC.

The chain is built from TRBV28 and TRBJ1-1; no clear D. Germline CDR1 reads MDHEN; CDR2 reads SYDVKM. This CDR3 spans 15 amino acids. Between the trimmed V and J ends, which lost 8 bases and 0 bases, there was a span of 16 bases. This CDR3 is CASGRLGRMNTEAFF. The DNA for the CDR3 is TGTGCCAGCGGTCGTTTGGGCAGAATGAACACTGAAGCTTTCTTT. The complete variable domain, with remaining parts taken from reference TRBV28 and TRBJ1-1, reads DVKVTQSSRYLVKRTGEKVFLECVQDMDHENMFWYRQDPGLGLRLIYFSYDVKMKEKGDIPEGYSVSREKKERFSLILESASTNQTSMYLCASGRLGRMNTEAFFGQGTRLTVV.

This chain links TRBV15 with TRBJ1-3; D unresolved. Trimming left V 0 bases short and J 0 bases short, with 9 bases between. Germline V gene lookup returns CDR1 LNHNV and CDR2 YYDKDF (reference sequence). The CDR3 has 16 residues. CDR3 sequence (DNA): TGTGCCACCAGCAGAGATGTGGCACGCTCTGGAAACACCATATATTTT. This translates into CATSRDVARSGNTIYF.

V is TRBV5-1 and J is TRBJ1-1, with 10 bases that match TRBD1. The junction had 3 bases not matched to a gene; V was cut back by 5 bases and J by 5 bases. The CDR3 has 13 residues. The V gene's germline CDR1 is SGHRS and CDR2 YFSETQ. The CDR3 spells CASRRDRGTEAFF. DNA for the CDR3: TGCGCCAGCAGACGGGACAGGGGAACTGAAGCTTTCTTT.

This clone was recorded only once. The chain uses TRBV6-6 and TRBJ1-2; no clear D gene. This CDR3 has 11 residues. V was pared by 6 bases and J by 3 bases, with 5 bases between. Germline V gene data show CDR1 as MNHNY and CDR2 as SVGAGI (reference sequence). CDR3 nucleotides: TGTGCCAGCAGACACGACTATGGCTACACCTTC. Protein: CASRHDYGYTF.

The DNA for the CDR3 is TGCAGTGCTCCCGGTGGCTACACCTTC. Translation: CSAPGGYTF. This chain connects TRBV20-1 to TRBJ1-2; D is unclear. V was pared by 5 bases and J by 7 bases, with 5 bases between. Per germline, CDR1 DFQATT and CDR2 SNEGSKA (reference sequence). This CDR3 is 9 amino acids long.

The chain carries TRBV5-5 and TRBJ1-6; TRBD1 agrees at 7 bases. The trim removed 0 bases at V and 10 bases at J, leaving 7 bases unmatched. The length of the CDR3 is 15 residues. CDR1 is SGHKS, CDR2 YYEKEE, per germline (reference sequence). The CDR3 region has the DNA TGTGCCAGCAGCTTGGTTGACAGGGACTCGTCACCCCTCCACTTT. Translation gives CASSLVDRDSSPLHF.

The chain links TRBV4-1 to TRBJ1-6; the D gene is possibly TRBD1 (6 bases). Trimming stripped 4 bases from V and 14 bases from J, with 12 bases between. CDR3 length: 12 residues. CDR1 is MGHRA, CDR2 YSYEKL, per germline. The CDR3 sequence: CASSLGGAALHF. CDR3 nucleotide sequence: TGCGCCAGCAGCCTTGGGGGGGCAGCCCTCCACTTT.

This chain joins TRBV3-1 (or the pseudogene TRBV3-2) and TRBJ1-4; D is possibly TRBD1 (5 bases). Germline values: CDR1 LGHDT, CDR2 YNNKEL (reference sequence). The CDR3 contains 15 residues. V lost 1 base, J lost 2 bases, and 8 bases lay in between. The CDR3: CASSQVRVTNEKLFF. CDR3 DNA: TGTGCCAGCAGCCAAGTCAGGGTGACTAATGAAAAACTGTTTTTT.

The rearrangement links TRBV6-6 to TRBJ2-7; perhaps TRBD1 as D (6 bases). The CDR3 sequence is 18 residues long. CDR1 MNHNY and CDR2 SVGAGI come from the germline V gene (reference sequence). V lost 5 bases, J lost 3 bases, and 26 bases lay in between. CDR3: CASSLSGTGLASLYEQYF. CDR3 DNA: TGTGCCAGCAGTCTCTCGGGTACAGGGCTCGCTTCCCTCTACGAGCAGTACTTC.

V and J are TRBV28 and TRBJ1-1, with 9 bases fitting TRBD1. Unmatched junction bases numbered 4, after V lost 9 bases and J lost 5 bases. This CDR3 is built from 12 residues. Germline CDR1 reads MDHEN; CDR2 reads SYDVKM. The DNA of the CDR3 is TGTGCCAGTGGGGACAGGGTAACTGAAGCTTTCTTT. It codes for CASGDRVTEAFF.